This record looks at one T cell receptor (beta chain) sequence and its context. This sequence is one base from a far larger clone and is likely a read error. The time point is: newly diagnosed GD, antithyroid drugs for less than 3 months. Scientists built the TCR library using RNA that was extracted from PBMCs. Guidelines of the American Thyroid Association were used to diagnose Graves' disease. This entry is derived from a study of regulatory T cells in long-lasting Graves disease. V gave up 5 bases and J gave up 1 base, with 15 bases separating them. Germline V lookup: CDR1 SGHAT, CDR2 FQNNGV. The CDR3 spans 15 residues. Construction of TCR beta libraries relied on iRepertoire HTBI primers and on Arm-PCR targeting CDR3 regions. TCRdb processed the multiplex PCR reads anew with MiXCR; each CDR3 protein has one entry. The sample holds a few hundred thousand distinct CDR3 sequences; 15% to 20% are singletons and the top ten take around 15%.

This sample also belongs to another study, concerning T cells in Graves' hyperthyroidism and ophthalmopathy.

The source material was peripheral blood mononuclear cells (PBMCs), sampled at new diagnosis, from a patient treated with antithyroid drugs. The chain couples TRBV11-2 to TRBJ2-7; perhaps TRBD2 as D (5 bases). The clonotype comes from a woman in her 30s with Graves disease. CDR3 nucleotides: TGTGCCAGCAGCGCCATAGATGGAGGATCCTACGAGCAGTACTTC. This codes for CASSAIDGGSYEQYF.